This TCR beta chain was sequenced for a study of T-cell memory formation after mild COVID-19. Overall study context: TCR clusters mostly belonged to single donors. Study outcomes and limitations: Some responding clones appeared in pre-infection memory, suggesting cross-reactive memory joined. Contracting clones from day 15 to 85 had balanced CD4/CD8; later expanders favoured CD4+.

The CDR3 is 17 amino acids. Trimming at V came to 6 bases and at J to 2 bases, leaving 16 bases not matched to a gene. Germline CDR1 is MNHEY and CDR2 is SVGAGI. One entry per CDR3 protein results from TCRdb running MiXCR on the 5' RACE reads. The data contain roughly 49,000 distinct CDR3 sequences, about 28% of them singletons. On this clonotype: The target antigen is unknown.

The receptor was isolated from a young man who had mild COVID-19 (a few samples of this study predate the infection). Cell type and time point are not known. This chain joins TRBV6-5 and TRBJ2-7; 7 bases align to TRBD2. Input material: PBMCs or a T cell subset sorted from them (not recorded which). CDR3 DNA: TGTGCCAGCAGCCTCCACGGGGGGACCGATTTTCCCTACGAGCAGTACGTC. Translation: CASSLHGGTDFPYEQYV.